This TCR beta chain was recovered during a study of Graves' ophthalmopathy and Graves' hyperthyroidism. Study outcomes and limitations: Most thyroid clonotypes expanded beyond 0.001 frequency were also found in blood.

Germline V lookup: CDR1 SQVTM, CDR2 ANQGSEA. The CDR3 is made up of 12 amino acids. The V gene lost 8 bases and the J gene lost 4 bases, with 14 bases spanning the gap. Note on this clonotype: Antigen specificity is unknown.

TCR beta CDR3 amplification used RNA transcripts. HTBI primers served in a first-round RT-PCR, which a second-round multiplex PCR followed. MiXCR was run by TCRdb on the multiplex PCR reads, yielding one entry per CDR3 protein. The sample has about 660,000 distinct CDR3 sequences; roughly 41% are singletons. Moderately to severely active ophthalmopathy under 3 months, CAS at least 3, NOSPECS at least 4. Other autoimmune disease, uncontrolled infection, pregnancy and lactation led to exclusion. The sequence was obtained from an adult man with Graves' ophthalmopathy. The chain joins TRBV29-1 to TRBJ1-2, with D perhaps matching TRBD1 (5 bases). Input material: peripheral blood. For the CDR3, the DNA is TGCAGCCAAGGAGGGGCGCGCTATGGCTACACCTTC. This codes for CSQGGARYGYTF.